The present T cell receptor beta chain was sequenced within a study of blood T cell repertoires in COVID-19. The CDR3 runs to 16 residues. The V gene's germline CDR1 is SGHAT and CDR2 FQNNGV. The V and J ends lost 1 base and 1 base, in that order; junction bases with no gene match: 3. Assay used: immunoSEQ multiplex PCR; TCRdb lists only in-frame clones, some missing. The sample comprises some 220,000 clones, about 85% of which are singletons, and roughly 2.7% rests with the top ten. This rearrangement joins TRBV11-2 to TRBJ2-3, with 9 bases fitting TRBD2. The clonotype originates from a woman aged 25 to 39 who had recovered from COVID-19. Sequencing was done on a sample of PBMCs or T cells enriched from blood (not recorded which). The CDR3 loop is CASSLGAGGGTDTQYF. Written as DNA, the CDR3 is TGTGCCAGCAGCTTAGGTGCGGGGGGGGGCACAGATACGCAGTATTTT.